This T cell receptor beta chain originates from a study of cytomegalovirus exposure and HLA in healthy donors (dated by TCRdb to about 2017). Notes on the research overall: In an earlier analysis of some 550 of the donors, less than 350 Gb of sequence data and 117 million unique TCR beta sequences from about 190 million T cells were reported. Donor age, sex, ethnicity and CMV serostatus were compiled together with the repertoire data. To study patterns of TCR occurrence, a later analysis re-analyzed previously published TCR beta repertoires from around 660 donors and added high-resolution HLA genotyping. Along with the approximately 700-subject first cohort, a separate validation cohort of some 130 different subjects was used. To predict cytomegalovirus infection status, the study combined high-throughput TCR immunosequencing, statistical association of individual TCRs with disease status, and machine learning. An early release that covered approximately 600 HLA-typed donors contained about 300 gigabases of sequencing data and around 85 million unique TCR sequences. The aim of the study was to test whether cataloging public T cell receptors could identify signatures of past pathogen exposure. In the later analysis, no new phenotypic data were used to find candidate immune exposures; instead, reliance was placed on TCR beta sequences and their occurrence across donors. Both class I and class II loci were covered by HLA typing, at four-digit resolution. Typing coverage differed by locus: A, B, C, DRB1 and DQB1 were typed in about 620-630 donors, DQA1 in about 500, DPA1 in around 610, and DPB1 in approximately 450. About five DR-DQ haplotypes were treated as single units for association and clustering because of strong linkage in the cohort. The study profiled the T cell repertoires of about 640 subjects by immunosequencing and related them to cytomegalovirus serostatus. Among 398 genotyped donors of the cohort, an average of around 240,000 unique TCR beta nucleotide sequences was sequenced per donor, of which 15% to 20% were non-productive. An earlier analysis of approximately 630 of the donors applied high-throughput TCR beta sequencing to assess whether each TCR beta V gene segment acted as functional or pseudogenic. Of the roughly 400 genotyped donors, more than 75% were placed in the genetic ancestry cluster associated with self-reported Caucasian donors. A later genetic analysis used genome-wide SNP genotypes for 398 of the 666 donors, treating that subset as a discovery cohort. Every repertoire in the discovery cohort had been generated on one and the same sequencing platform.

Study-wide findings and limitations: In the study, some 180 TCR beta chains were listed as associated with cytomegalovirus. Seventeen rarely observed V segments, including chromosome 9 orphons, were excluded from the earlier analysis of a few hundred of the donors because counts were too low. A later analysis reported that several top co-occurrence clusters appeared linked to parvovirus B19, influenza, CMV and Epstein-Barr virus. In both the original and validation cohorts, the classifier was reported to diagnose cytomegalovirus status with high specificity and sensitivity. A later analysis found that most CMV-associated TCR beta chains appeared HLA-restricted, with HLA associations seemingly driven largely by CMV exposure. Linkage disequilibrium might explain the correlated functional status among segregating V segments, but an unknown experimental factor could not be ruled out. A further reported finding was that TCR beta sequences accurately predicted the HLA-A and HLA-B alleles for most subjects in the first cohort. The cohort was sequenced for TCR beta chains only, and without alpha or paired-chain data the features that could be detected were limited. For the cohort, immune exposure information was limited to CMV serostatus. The presence/absence analyses assumed that sequencing depth was roughly uniform across donors, and that assumption may not be true. A cluster of highly shared sequence variants was judged likely to be a technical artifact of the sequencing pipeline. According to the authors, the approach could potentially be generalized to other disease states and immunological phenotypes. Most TCR sequences were observed very rarely across donors, whereas some public TCRs were present in many individuals. An earlier analysis of around 500 of the donors showed that most TCR beta V segments appeared in productive rearrangements either about 90% or about 30% of the time, which broadly matched IMGT annotations. Compared with equally common non-associated chains, HLA-associated TCR beta chains in a later analysis were more clonally expanded and had lower generation probabilities. HLA typing was unavailable for some donors at each locus, so association tests used only the typed subset. Strong co-occurrence of HLA alleles, especially DR and DQ, made assigning TCR associations to individual alleles difficult. A later analysis associated about 18,000 TCR beta sequences with specific HLA alleles at a false discovery rate of 0.05. Because the 87-base-pair reads could not distinguish some IMGT-functional V segments, including TRBV6-2 and TRBV6-3, those segments were excluded. In vitro tests confirmed that three of the cytomegalovirus-associated TCR beta chains recognize cytomegalovirus antigens. A later analysis found that TCR association rates varied across HLA loci, with DRB1 alleles showing the most associated TCRs and HLA-C alleles the fewest. An association between a missense DCLRE1C variant and V-gene and J-gene trimming of TCR beta chains was found in a later genetic analysis and replicated in an independent cohort. According to a later genetic analysis, donors in an Asian-associated ancestry cluster had fewer N-insertions in productive TCRs than the approximately 670-donor mean.

Sequences SEHNR (CDR1) and FQNEAQ (CDR2) are obtained from the germline V gene (reference sequence). The CDR3 spans 15 residues, from the cysteine through the phenylalanine. The entry retains the CDR3 DNA only, 45 bases that are in frame from base 1. V loses 5 bases of germline sequence and J loses 7 bases, and the interval between the two ends is 21 bases. Receptor libraries were prepared by the immunoSEQ multiplex PCR assay. For the multiplex PCR, a mixture combining 60 forward primers for TCR Vbeta segments and 13 reverse primers for TCR Jbeta segments was used. Amplification of the CDR3 region of rearranged TCR beta genes was performed with a multiplex PCR assay on genomic DNA. On the Illumina HiSeq System, the amplified TCR beta libraries were sequenced as 87-base-pair reads. Turning to the authors' computational methods: A later analysis tallied some 79 million unique TCR beta chains across the 550 to 850 repertoires, and approximately 9.9 million of those chains were shared by two or more donors. Raw reads were error-corrected and collapsed into unique sequences by a nearest-neighbor algorithm in which closely related sequences were merged to remove PCR and sequencing errors. V, D and J gene segments were assigned by aligning CDR3 sequences to IMGT reference sequences. Each retained sequence needed at least a six-nucleotide match to both a V gene segment and a J gene segment. Rearrangements were called productive when the CDR3 lacked stop codons and stayed in frame with V and J; all others were non-productive. CDR3 was defined according to IMGT convention as the region running from the second conserved V-encoded cysteine to the conserved J-encoded phenylalanine. The earlier analysis of a few hundred of the donors excluded any sequence lacking an unambiguous match to a single V gene segment. An earlier analysis of a few hundred of the donors classified V segments as functional when productive rearrangements were above 56.7% and as segregating when the standard deviation between donors was above 5%. To diagnose cytomegalovirus status from the catalog of TCR beta chain sequences, a statistical classification framework was built. In a later analysis, TCR nucleotide sequences were compared against IMGT/GENE-DB human TR gene sequences so that V and J genes could be assigned. A later analysis assigned CDR3 sequences and most-parsimonious VDJ recombination scenarios with the TCRdist pipeline. In a later analysis, every TCR beta chain was defined by the combination of its CDR3 amino acid sequence and its V-gene family, and reads without a unique V-gene family were dropped. To address suspected cross-contamination and a sequencing artifact, a later analysis removed over 500 highly shared, low-generation-probability nucleotide sequences. In a later analysis, a clonal expansion index was calculated for each public chain from normalized within-repertoire ranks of inferred template counts. Generation probabilities in a later analysis came from a VDJ recombination model fitted to out-of-frame rearrangements, and those results were checked against IGoR. In a later analysis, TCR-TCR, TCR-HLA and TCR-CMV co-occurrence was scored with hypergeometric tests, and a repertoire-size bias correction was applied to TCR pairs. False discovery rates were estimated in a later analysis by permuting HLA or CMV assignments 20 times. In a later analysis, co-occurring TCRs were grouped using DBSCAN, and TCRdist sequence similarity was added for clustering within HLA-allele-positive subsets. Repertoires with fewer than 30,000 or more than 120,000 public chains were left out of co-occurrence clustering, as were four to six repertoires with anomalous nucleotide sharing. TCRdb mirrors the immuneACCESS table, restricted to in-frame sequences. Some clones are absent from its copies; in checked studies, under half trace to an unresolved V gene, and the reason for the others is unknown. V and J calls and clone size are those listed in that table; D and trimming were worked out from the DNA. The sample table shows around 97,000 clones, and about 77% are seen once. The leading ten clones occupy about a tenth of the sample.

Of note for this clone: The clone's antigen remains unknown. It has no much larger one-base neighbor in the sample; base qualities were not kept.

In total, 600 or so healthy bone marrow donors made up the cohort. At the time of sampling, every cohort member was nominally healthy, though immune exposures that went unrecorded were likely present. The donor was CMV seropositive and belonged to the group of 250 to 300 seropositive cohort members. Every donor gave a peripheral blood sample, and the peripheral blood mononuclear cells from that sample were used for TCR beta sequencing. Genomic DNA extraction from the blood cell samples was performed with the Qiagen DNeasy Blood Extraction Kit. This clonotype was obtained from a woman aged 18-35 years in good health and CMV-seropositive. The chain was built from TRBV7-9 and TRBJ2-7; the D gene is perhaps TRBD2, on 6 matching bases. Sequenced input: PBMCs. In nucleotide form, the sequence is TGTGCCAGCAGCCATGGGGCGGGGCCTGCGGGGGAGCAGTACTTC. The resulting protein is CASSHGAGPAGEQYF.